Listed below are T cell receptor beta chains from one sample, sequenced in a study of T cells in localized non-small cell lung cancer. The table came from immunoSEQ multiplex PCR; TCRdb's copy has only in-frame clones and leaves some out. This table has 25,000 to 35,000 clones, around 93% appearing once. Sequenced material: PBMCs, taken before any cancer treatment. The source of these receptors is a man aged 35 to 70 with stage II lung adenocarcinoma. Each CDR3 is given with its conserved first and last residue. The size entry is marked missing in some rows and otherwise reads once, few, many or a size class.

>TRBV28|TRBJ2-7|NA
CASSQVAGVQEQYF
>TRBV7-9|TRBJ1-2|NA
CASSLGAGQDSYGYTF
>TRBV4-1|TRBJ2-2|NA
CASSQDPGRANTGELFF
>TRBV9|TRBJ2-5|NA
CASSAHSVRRETQYF
>TRBV7-2|TRBJ2-3|NA
CASSLEPGTRGDTQYF
>TRBV28|TRBJ1-1|NA
CASTSHTEAFF
>TRBV2|TRBJ2-4|NA
CASSEDLAGIRYF
>TRBV7-2|TRBJ1-2|NA
CASSSQGEVGGYTF
>TRBV30|TRBJ2-5|NA
CASTNTGGETQYF
>TRBV6-1|TRBJ1-5|NA
CASWGGAGQPQHF
>TRBV2|TRBJ2-2|NA
CASSTRTGELFF
>TRBV6-1|TRBJ2-7|NA
CASSRGQIYEQYF
>TRBV7-3|TRBJ2-3|NA
CASSLKGSGIIDTQYF
>TRBV7-8|TRBJ2-5|NA
CASRSAGHETQYF
>TRBV7-9|TRBJ1-1|NA
CASNRDTPGGAFF
>TRBV11-2|TRBJ2-3|once
CASSPWEGTDTQYF
>TRBV27|TRBJ2-5|NA
CASSLQGSSYKETQYF
>TRBV5-4|TRBJ2-5|once
CASSNRIVETQYF
>TRBV19|TRBJ2-7|NA
CASTRQGVLGDEQYF
>TRBV19|TRBJ1-4|NA
CASSLFGTATNEKLFF
>TRBV28|TRBJ2-1|NA
CASSLPGLAVEGIEQFF
>TRBV5-1|TRBJ2-7|NA
CASSLGRLAGDYEQYF
>TRBV9|TRBJ2-1|NA
CASSPPPQGQQNYNEQFF
>TRBV4-1|TRBJ2-1|once
CASSQEQGSYNEQFF
>TRBV7-6|TRBJ2-5|NA
CASSLTTGPETQYF
>TRBV27|TRBJ2-1|NA
CASSLTGTGIEQFF
>TRBV28|TRBJ2-1|NA
CASSPVSLYNEQFF
>TRBV2|TRBJ2-5|NA
CASSEALGAGETQYF
>TRBV6-5|TRBJ2-5|NA
CASSGRQGVVETQYF
>TRBV19|TRBJ2-7|NA
CASSRSGSGYEQYF
>TRBV5-4|TRBJ2-7|NA
CASSPLAGGPYEQYF